The sequence of this T cell receptor beta chain was determined in a study of naive and memory T cell subsets. The beta constant-region primer was an equimolar mix of two oligonucleotides covering TRBC1 and TRBC2. Ligation attached a single-stranded oligonucleotide with a 12-nucleotide UMI and the SP2 primer to the cDNA 3' end. TCRdb independently ran MiXCR on the UMI-ligation and nested PCR reads; one entry per CDR3 protein. The data contain approximately 140,000 distinct CDR3 sequences, approximately 15% of them singletons. The CDR3 is 14 amino acids. Germline loops: CDR1 SGHAT, CDR2 FQNNGV. V dropped 3 bases and J dropped 6; count of bases not matched to a gene: 2. CD4+ T cell IFNgamma after overnight CMV lysate exposure gave donor CMV status. This clonotype has only a few counts.

This chain connects TRBV11-2 to TRBJ2-3; 11 nucleotides align to TRBD2. This TCR was recovered from a human donor in good health. Sequenced sample: naive CD4+ T cells from blood. The CDR3 spells CASSLTSGEDTQYF. For the CDR3, the DNA is TGTGCCAGCAGCTTGACTAGCGGGGAGGATACGCAGTATTTT.